This TCR beta chain emerged from a study of blood T cell repertoires in COVID-19. Study-wide context: COVID-19 samples collected from the United States, Italy and Spain covered acute and convalescent phases. PBMCs, B-cell-depleted T cells, or T cells provided the cDNA or gDNA that made up the material.

The CDR3 extends over 16 amino acids. Trimming took 4 bases from V and 1 from J; bases not matched to a gene: 4. Germline loops: CDR1 MRHNA, CDR2 SNTAGT. This clone showed up just once. Produced via immunoSEQ multiplex PCR; TCRdb's table is partial and in-frame only. The data contain 100,000 or so clones, roughly 92% of them seen just once; the ten biggest clones take up around 6%. The sequencing input was peripheral blood. The chain combines TRBV6-4 with TRBJ2-1, with 10 bases aligning to TRBD2. The sequence came from a man aged 45-65 years with active COVID-19. CDR3 loop: CASSVLAGVSYNEQFF. Here the CDR3 DNA reads TGTGCCAGCAGTGTTCTAGCGGGAGTTTCCTACAATGAGCAGTTCTTC.